This T cell receptor beta chain was recovered during a study of response to subunit inactivated influenza vaccine. The ends lost 8 bases at V and 6 bases at J; junction bases unmatched: 13. The CDR3 loop spans 15 amino acids. From the RT-PCR reads, TCRdb called clonotypes with MiXCR, one entry per CDR3 protein. The sample has hundreds of thousands of distinct CDR3 sequences; around 16% are singletons. This clonotype has a handful of counts. This sample comprised PBMCs from blood, obtained 11 to 12 days after vaccination. The chain couples TRBV12-3 or TRBV12-4 to TRBJ2-7; 10 bases fit TRBD1. The source is a man between 50 and 59 years old who received an inactivated influenza vaccine. The CDR3 DNA follows: TGTGCCAGCGCTCCACCGGGACAGGGGTTAAGCGAGCAGTACTTC. This translates into CASAPPGQGLSEQYF.